This T cell receptor beta chain was found in a study of blood T cell repertoires in COVID-19 (dated by TCRdb to about 2020). A note on the overall study: Samples covering the acute and convalescent phases of COVID-19 were provided by collaborators in the United States, Italy and Spain. The material from the prospective study consisted of cDNA or gDNA derived from T cells, B-cell-depleted T cells, or PBMCs. Samples came from the ongoing ImmuneRACE study (first 160 participants) plus 1,254 subjects from 6 global collaborators. A freely available public database, intended as a resource for researchers studying the immune response to SARS-CoV-2, is where the repertoires were released. Sample metadata almost always included a de-identified subject ID, COVID-19 status, age in years and sex. Subjects who had been exposed to COVID-19, were actively infected with it, or had recovered from it provided the deeply sampled blood TCRbeta repertoires that made up the dataset. HLA class I and class II types, where available, came from metadata supplied by the sample provider rather than from assay-based typing. General conclusions and limits of the study: The quantity of clinical and demographic metadata differed by source and by participant and was supplied without curation.

Collaborating institutions collected whole blood in K2EDTA tubes following their own protocols. Collaborator samples were shipped for TCRbeta analysis as frozen whole blood, isolated PBMCs, or DNA extracted from either sample type. TCRbeta CDR3 regions were amplified from genomic DNA using the immunoSEQ Assay, a bias-controlled multiplex PCR. The paper's processing steps were these. The number of nucleated cells in each sample was estimated from the amplification of reference gene primers within the assay. Sequence reads were collapsed and filtered to measure the absolute abundance of every unique TCRbeta CDR3 rearrangement. For each sample, productive Simpson clonality was calculated as the square root of Simpson's diversity index over productive rearrangements. TCRdb stores this immuneACCESS table with in-frame sequences only. Part of the clones is absent; in the studies checked, under half of the shortfall reflects unresolved V genes, and no reason is known for the rest. V, J and clone size are those of that table, while D and trimming were read from the DNA. The sample table shows approximately 63,000 clones, and about nine tenths are seen once. About 8.1% of the sample lies in the top ten.

Counted from cysteine to phenylalanine, this CDR3 has 17 amino acids. The sequence is cut down to CDR3 DNA, 51 bases in frame from base 1. The junction carries 17 bases between V and J, which are trimmed by 5 bases and 0 bases respectively. The germline V gene (reference sequence) supplies CDR1 MNHNY and CDR2 SVGAGI. On this clone itself: It has no known antigen specificity. Per-base qualities were not stored, and no clone one base away is much larger.

This receptor was taken from a human donor in a cohort sampled during active COVID-19. The sample comprised peripheral blood. The rearranged segments are TRBV6-6 and TRBJ2-1; there is no confident call for the D gene. The DNA is TGTGCCAGCAGTCTAGTACGACGTTGGAGCTCCTACAATGAGCAGTTCTTC. This codes for CASSLVRRWSSYNEQFF.